The 13 T cell receptor beta chains given below trace back to one sample, sequenced in a study of cytomegalovirus exposure and HLA in healthy donors. Primers: 60 Vbeta forward and 13 Jbeta reverse. Only in-frame clones appear in the TCRdb table, and some are missing; sequencing was by immunoSEQ multiplex PCR. The ten most abundant clones cover about 24% of a sample with more than 40,000 clones. Material: PBMCs. Receptors originate from a man aged 40-49 years in good health and CMV-seropositive.

The V gene is TRBV7-2, the J gene TRBJ2-5; weak D call: TRBD2 (6 bases). V was pared by 4 bases and J by 4 bases, with 13 bases between. CDR1 is SGHTA and CDR2 is FQGNSA in the germline V gene. The CDR3 extends over 14 amino acids. The CDR3 spells CASSSGTGLETQYF. Here the CDR3 DNA reads TGTGCCAGCAGCTCCGGGACTGGGTTAGAGACCCAGTACTTC.

The gene calls are TRBV7-2 and TRBJ1-5; the D is unclear. This CDR3 has 18 residues. V was trimmed by 1 base and J by 4 bases, leaving 20 bases between them. CDR1 SGHTA and CDR2 FQGNSA come from the germline V gene. The CDR3 sequence is CASSLGLLGGSSNQPQHF. The CDR3 DNA reads as TGTGCCAGCAGCTTAGGGTTGTTAGGCGGGAGCTCAAATCAGCCCCAGCATTTT.

The J gene is TRBJ2-7, the V gene TRBV13, with 12 bases lining up with TRBD2. Trimming at V came to 2 bases and at J to 4 bases, leaving 3 bases not matched to a gene. CDR1 PRHDT and CDR2 FYEKMQ come from the germline V gene (reference sequence). There are 15 residues in the CDR3. In DNA form, the CDR3 reads TGTGCCAGCAGCTTATGGACTAGCGGGATTTACGAGCAGTACTTC. Translating gives CASSLWTSGIYEQYF.

The chain uses TRBV7-8 and TRBJ2-7; 10 bases agree with TRBD1. Germline values: CDR1 SGHVS, CDR2 FQNEAQ. The V segment lost 3 bases and the J segment 3 bases; nucleotides outside the gene matches: 2. This CDR3 contains 14 residues. CDR3 DNA: TGTGCCAGCAGCTTGACAGGGGGCGGCTACGAGCAGTACTTC. Protein product: CASSLTGGGYEQYF.

The chain uses TRBV9 and TRBJ2-7, with 13 bases aligning to TRBD2. Unmatched junction bases numbered 11, after V lost 4 bases and J lost 1 base. The CDR3 totals 18 residues. Germline CDR1 and CDR2: SGDLS and YYNGEE. The CDR3, as DNA: TGTGCCAGCAGCCCCGGGACTAGCGGGGCTTTCACTTCCTACGAGCAGTACTTC. Translation gives CASSPGTSGAFTSYEQYF.

The V gene is TRBV5-1, the J gene TRBJ1-5; weak D call: TRBD1 (6 bases). The V and J ends lost 4 bases and 7 bases respectively, with 18 bases between them. The CDR3 is 15 amino acids. From germline, CDR1 is SGHRS and CDR2 YFSETQ. The CDR3 protein is CASSRGQSISQPQHF. CDR3 DNA: TGCGCCAGCAGCCGTGGACAGTCTATTAGCCAGCCCCAGCATTTT.

The J gene is TRBJ2-7, the V gene TRBV13, with 10 bases aligning to TRBD1. The junction had 8 bases not matched to a gene; V was cut back by 5 bases and J by 4 bases. Germline loops: CDR1 PRHDT, CDR2 FYEKMQ (reference sequence). This CDR3 region has 15 residues. The CDR3 loop is CASSHGTGAIYEQYF. Here the CDR3 DNA reads TGTGCCAGCAGCCACGGGACAGGGGCGATATACGAGCAGTACTTC.

This chain uses TRBV4-1 with TRBJ1-1, with 7 bases matching TRBD1. The CDR3 is 16 residues long. The junction had 7 bases not matched to a gene; V was cut back by 3 bases and J by 0 bases. Germline V gene lookup returns CDR1 MGHRA and CDR2 YSYEKL. The CDR3 DNA is TGCGCCAGCAGCCAGAAACAGGGGCCTATGAACACTGAAGCTTTCTTT. Residues: CASSQKQGPMNTEAFF.

The chain links TRBV28 to TRBJ2-7, with a weak D call TRBD1 (5 bases). Trimming removed 6 bases at V and 3 bases at J, with 9 bases between. From germline, CDR1 is MDHEN and CDR2 SYDVKM. CDR3 size: 12 residues. The CDR3 here is CASSPTDYEQYF. In DNA form, the CDR3 reads TGTGCCAGCAGCCCGACAGACTACGAGCAGTACTTC.

J is TRBJ2-7 and V is TRBV30; 7 nucleotides line up with TRBD2. Germline trimming cut 4 bases from V and 3 bases from J; bases unmatched to any gene: 15. Germline CDR1 and CDR2: GTSNPN and SVGIG (reference sequence). The CDR3 runs to 16 residues. CDR3 in amino acids: CAWNPPWAGTNYEQYF. The CDR3 bases are TGTGCCTGGAACCCTCCTTGGGCAGGGACTAACTACGAGCAGTACTTC. The full variable domain, rest sourced from reference TRBV30 and TRBJ2-7, is SQTIHQWPATLVQPVGSPLSLECTVEGTSNPNLYWYRQAAGRGLQLLFYSVGIGQISSEVPQNLSASRPQDRQFILSSKKLLLSDSGFYLCAWNPPWAGTNYEQYFGPGTRLTVT.

This chain uses TRBV5-1 with TRBJ2-1; D remains ambiguous. This CDR3 region has 13 residues. Trimming removed 0 bases at V and 6 bases at J, with 7 bases between. Germline CDR1 SGHRS, CDR2 YFSETQ. CDR3 in amino acids: CASSLGLRNEQFF. The CDR3 nucleotides read TGCGCCAGCAGCTTGGGACTGCGCAATGAGCAGTTCTTC.

This chain connects TRBV7-3 to TRBJ2-1; 15 nucleotides agree with TRBD2. CDR3 length: 15 residues. Germline V lookup: CDR1 SGHTA, CDR2 FQGTGA. V lost 4 bases, J lost 8 bases, and 3 bases stayed unmatched. Here the CDR3 reads CASSYGLAGGYEQFF. The CDR3 coding sequence is TGTGCCAGCAGCTACGGACTAGCGGGGGGGTATGAGCAGTTCTTC. Filled out from reference TRBV7-3 and TRBJ2-1, the complete variable domain reads GAGVSQTPSNKVTEKGKYVELRCDPISGHTALYWYRQSLGQGPEFLIYFQGTGAADDSGLPNDRFFAVRPEGSVSTLKIQRTERGDSAVYLCASSYGLAGGYEQFFGPGTRLTVL.

J is TRBJ2-3 and V is TRBV7-9; tentative D call: TRBD1 (7 bases). The V and J ends lost 5 bases and 2 bases respectively, with 17 bases between them. Germline CDR1 is SEHNR and CDR2 is FQNEAQ (reference sequence). The CDR3 is 16 amino acids. The CDR3 bases are TGTGCCAGCAGCCCAAGGAGGGACAGTACCACAGATACGCAGTATTTT. This encodes CASSPRRDSTTDTQYF.